These 15 T cell receptor beta chains were all obtained from the same sample, sequenced in a study of radiotherapy plus CTLA-4 blockade in lung cancer listed by TCRdb under 2018. The method behind the library was the immunoSEQ multiplex PCR assay. As stored in TCRdb, this immuneACCESS dataset retains in-frame rearrangements with V and J assigned. A fraction of the clones does not appear; measured against another copy, unresolved V genes explain less than half of the discrepancy, and the remainder lacks a known reason. The sample has about 19,000 clones on record, roughly 82% of them singletons. Jointly, the top ten make up 20% to 25% of the sample. Specimen: peripheral blood, collected from a patient treated with radiotherapy plus ipilimumab. The origin of the receptors is a human donor with non-small cell lung cancer whose response to radiotherapy plus ipilimumab could not be evaluated.

The chain couples TRBV9 to TRBJ2-6; no firm D call. V was pared by 7 bases and J by 4 bases, with 9 bases between. This CDR3 contains 13 residues. Germline V lookup: CDR1 SGDLS, CDR2 YYNGEE. Here the CDR3 reads CASASVGANVLTF. CDR3 nucleotide sequence: TGTGCCAGCGCCTCGGTGGGGGCCAACGTCCTGACTTTC.

The J gene is TRBJ2-1, the V gene TRBV6-4, with 7 nucleotides matching TRBD2. This CDR3 has 15 amino acids. Germline V gene sequence: CDR1 MRHNA, CDR2 SNTAGT. V shed 8 bases and J 4 bases; nucleotides not matched to a gene: 11. The CDR3 loop reads CASRTRLSLYNEQFF. In DNA form, the CDR3 reads TGTGCCAGCCGGACTAGGCTCTCTTTATACAATGAGCAGTTCTTC.

V usage is TRBV4-1 and J usage is TRBJ2-1, with TRBD2 matching over 9 bases. J was trimmed by 3 bases and V by 3 bases; bases with no gene match: 6. The CDR3 sequence is 16 residues long. Looked up from germline, CDR1 is MGHRA and CDR2 is YSYEKL. CDR3 protein: CASSHPSTSGYNEQFF. CDR3 sequence (DNA): TGCGCCAGCAGCCATCCTTCGACTAGCGGCTACAATGAGCAGTTCTTC.

A remark on this clone: Other DNA variants within this sample encode the same CDR3. The chain is built from TRBV5-6 and TRBJ1-4; 9 bases are shared with TRBD1. Germline V gene lookup returns CDR1 SGHDT and CDR2 YYEEEE. J gave up 8 bases and V 3 bases, and 8 bases lay outside the gene matches. The CDR3 has 15 amino acids. The CDR3 bases are TGTGCCAGCAGCTCAACTGGACAGGGGACCGAAAAACTGTTTTTT. Its translation: CASSSTGQGTEKLFF.

The CDR3 bases are TGTGCCAGCGGGACAGGGTTCAATGAGCAGTTCTTC. Translated, it gives CASGTGFNEQFF. The V gene is TRBV2, the J gene TRBJ2-1, with 9 bases lining up with TRBD1. CDR3 length: 12 residues. Losses at the gene ends were 8 bases for V and 6 bases for J; bases not matched to a gene: 2. CDR1 and CDR2 (germline): SNHLY, FYNNEI.

V and J are TRBV9 and TRBJ2-2; the D gene is possibly TRBD1 (6 bases). V was trimmed by 3 bases and J by 4 bases, leaving 13 bases between them. Germline lookup yields CDR1 SGDLS and CDR2 YYNGEE. The CDR3 has 15 residues. CDR3 amino acids: CASSGTANPTGELFF. For the CDR3, the DNA is TGTGCCAGCAGCGGGACAGCGAACCCCACCGGGGAGCTGTTTTTT.

The rearrangement links TRBV2 to TRBJ2-7, with 8 positions matching TRBD2. Germline V lookup: CDR1 SNHLY, CDR2 FYNNEI. The CDR3 spans 13 residues. The V gene end was trimmed by 4 bases and the J gene end by 3 bases; junction bases not matched to a gene: 2. In nucleotides, the CDR3 is TGTGCCAGCAGTGGGGGGACTAGCTACGAGCAGTACTTC. Encoded protein: CASSGGTSYEQYF. The complete variable domain, with remaining parts taken from reference TRBV2 and TRBJ2-7, reads EPEVTQTPSHQVTQMGQEVILRCVPISNHLYFYWYRQILGQKVEFLVSFYNNEISEKSEIFDDQFSVERPDGSNFTLKIRSTKLEDSAMYFCASSGGTSYEQYFGPGTRLTVT.

This clone was seen only a few times. The chain recombines TRBV5-1 with TRBJ2-7; 7 bases map to TRBD1. The V and J ends lost 4 bases and 5 bases, in that order; junction bases with no gene match: 9. The CDR3 is 14 residues long. Germline V lookup: CDR1 SGHRS, CDR2 YFSETQ. The CDR3 DNA reads as TGCGCCAGCAGCCCGACACAGGGGAACCACGAGCAGTACTTC. Amino acids: CASSPTQGNHEQYF.

The V call is TRBV15, the J call TRBJ2-7, with D tentatively TRBD2 (6 bases). There are 16 residues in the CDR3. With 0 bases removed from V and 6 bases from J, the gap between germline ends came to 18 bases. Germline V CDR1 and CDR2: LNHNV, YYDKDF (reference sequence). CDR3 residues: CATSRDPKVKGGEQYF. The CDR3 nucleotides are TGTGCCACCAGCAGAGACCCAAAGGTGAAGGGAGGCGAGCAGTACTTC.

This chain joins TRBV9 and TRBJ2-2; the D is unclear. V was shortened by 6 bases and J by 5 bases, with 11 bases between the two germline ends. The CDR3 consists of 13 residues. CDR1 and CDR2 (germline): SGDLS, YYNGEE. The chain's CDR3 is CASMSVVTGELFF. The CDR3 DNA reads as TGTGCCAGCATGTCGGTGGTGACCGGGGAGCTGTTTTTT.

V is TRBV7-9 and J is TRBJ2-3, with D unclear. Germline V gene data show CDR1 as SEHNR and CDR2 as FQNEAQ (reference sequence). Between the trimmed V and J ends, which lost 4 bases and 2 bases, there was a span of 19 bases. The CDR3 sequence is 17 residues long. The CDR3: CASSSQLLSSLTDTQYF. CDR3 in DNA: TGTGCCAGCAGCTCCCAACTCCTCTCCTCCCTCACAGATACGCAGTATTTT.

The chain employs TRBV4-1 and TRBJ2-3, with D maybe TRBD1 (5 bases). The germline V gene encodes CDR1 MGHRA and CDR2 YSYEKL. The CDR3 contains 14 residues. Trimming took off 4 bases at V and 5 bases at J, with 13 bases between the two ends. CDR3 sequence (DNA): TGCGCCAGCAGCCGGGCAGGGTGGAAAGATACGCAGTATTTT. Protein: CASSRAGWKDTQYF.

V usage is TRBV9 and J usage is TRBJ1-2; D perhaps matches TRBD1 (6 bases). The CDR3 contains 13 residues. Germline CDR1 and CDR2: SGDLS and YYNGEE. Trimming shortened V by 1 base and J by 5 bases, and 9 bases separated the two germline ends. In DNA form, the CDR3 reads TGTGCCAGCAGCGTACTGGACAGTTATGGCTACACCTTC. It codes for CASSVLDSYGYTF.

This clone appeared a single time. This rearrangement joins TRBV12-5 to TRBJ1-1; 7 nucleotides align to TRBD1. The ends lost 1 base at V and 11 bases at J; junction bases unmatched: 7. Looked up from germline, CDR1 is LGHNT and CDR2 is FRNRAP. The CDR3 sequence is 13 residues long. The CDR3: CASGLEDRAAAFF. For the CDR3, the DNA is TGTGCTAGTGGTTTGGAAGACAGGGCTGCGGCTTTCTTT.

The chain uses TRBV10-3 and TRBJ2-3, with D uncertain. Germline V lookup: CDR1 ENHRY, CDR2 SYGVKD. CDR3 size: 14 residues. Trimming took 6 bases from V and 0 from J, leaving 10 bases between them. The CDR3 coding sequence is TGTGCCATCAGCTCCTTAAGCAGCACAGATACGCAGTATTTT. It encodes CAISSLSSTDTQYF.